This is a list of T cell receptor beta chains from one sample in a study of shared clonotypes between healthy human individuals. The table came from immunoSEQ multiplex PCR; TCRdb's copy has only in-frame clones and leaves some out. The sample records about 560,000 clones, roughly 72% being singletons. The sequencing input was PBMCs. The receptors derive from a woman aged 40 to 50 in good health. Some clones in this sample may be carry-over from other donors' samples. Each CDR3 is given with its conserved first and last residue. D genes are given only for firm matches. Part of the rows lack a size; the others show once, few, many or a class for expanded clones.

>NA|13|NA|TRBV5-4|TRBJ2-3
CASSLTGRDTQYF
TGTGCCAGCAGCCTGACGGGGCGCGATACGCAGTATTTT
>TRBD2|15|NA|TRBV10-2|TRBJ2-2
CASIPGGPGTGELFF
TGCGCCAGCATCCCGGGAGGGCCGGGAACCGGGGAGCTGTTTTTT
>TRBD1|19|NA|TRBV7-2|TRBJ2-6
CASSFSGTGGASGANVLTF
TGTGCCAGCAGCTTCTCCGGGACAGGGGGGGCCTCTGGGGCCAACGTCCTGACTTTC
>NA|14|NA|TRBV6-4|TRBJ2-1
CASSARDLYNEQFF
TGTGCCAGCAGTGCCAGGGACCTCTACAATGAGCAGTTCTTC
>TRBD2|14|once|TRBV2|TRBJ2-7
CASSLAGSQYEQYF
TGTGCCAGCAGTCTAGCGGGGAGTCAATACGAGCAGTACTTC
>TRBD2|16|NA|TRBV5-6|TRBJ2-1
CASSPLAGGSYNEQFF
TGTGCCAGCAGCCCACTAGCGGGAGGTTCCTACAATGAGCAGTTCTTC
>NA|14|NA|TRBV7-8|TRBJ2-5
CASSLGGSLETQYF
TGTGCCAGCAGCTTAGGAGGGTCATTAGAGACCCAGTACTTC
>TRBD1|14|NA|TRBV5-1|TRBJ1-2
CASSSGQEAGGYTF
TGCGCCAGCAGCTCGGGACAGGAGGCGGGTGGCTACACCTTC
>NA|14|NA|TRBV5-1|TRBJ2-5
CASSLIGAGETQYF
TGCGCCAGCAGCTTGATCGGGGCGGGGGAGACCCAGTACTTC
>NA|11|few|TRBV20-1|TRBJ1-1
CSAGRDTEAFF
TGCAGTGCCGGTAGAGACACTGAAGCTTTCTTT
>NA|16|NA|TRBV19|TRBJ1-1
CASSVAGQPMNTEAFF
TGTGCCAGTTCCGTGGCCGGACAGCCCATGAACACTGAAGCTTTCTTT
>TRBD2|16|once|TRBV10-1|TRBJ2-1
CASSESRLAGGNEQFF
TGCGCCAGCAGTGAGTCAAGACTAGCGGGGGGGAATGAGCAGTTCTTC
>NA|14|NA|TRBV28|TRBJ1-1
CASSLGVIQGEAFF
TGTGCCAGCAGTTTAGGCGTAATCCAGGGTGAAGCTTTCTTT
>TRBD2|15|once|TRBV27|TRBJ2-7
CASSVLSGSWYEQYF
TGTGCCAGCAGTGTCCTTAGCGGGAGTTGGTACGAGCAGTACTTC
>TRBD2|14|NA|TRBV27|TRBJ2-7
CASSRLAGVGEQYF
TGTGCCAGCAGTAGACTAGCGGGAGTGGGAGAGCAGTACTTC
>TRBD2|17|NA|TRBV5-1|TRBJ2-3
CASSTGLAGGGTDTQYF
TGCGCCAGCAGCACGGGACTAGCGGGAGGGGGCACAGATACGCAGTATTTT
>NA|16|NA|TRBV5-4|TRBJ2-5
CASSTSRDRSQETQHF
TGTGCCAGCAGCACTAGCCGGGACAGAAGCCAAGAGACCCAGCACTTC
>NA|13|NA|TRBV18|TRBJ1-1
CASSPGAGTEAFF
TGTGCCAGCTCACCAGGGGCTGGGACTGAAGCTTTCTTT
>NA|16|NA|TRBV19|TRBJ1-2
CASSRLSRLPNYGYTF
TGTGCCAGTAGTCGCCTCTCGCGGTTACCTAACTATGGCTACACCTTC
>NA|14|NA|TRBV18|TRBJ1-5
CASSPPGTPGPQHF
TGTGCCAGCTCACCACCTGGAACCCCCGGGCCCCAGCATTTT
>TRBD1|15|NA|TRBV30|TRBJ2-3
CAWNRQGGRTDTQYF
TGTGCCTGGAACCGACAGGGTGGAAGAACAGATACGCAGTATTTT
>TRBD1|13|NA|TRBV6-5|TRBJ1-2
CASTRGHNYSYTF
TGTGCCAGCACCAGGGGGCACAACTATAGCTACACCTTC